This T cell receptor beta chain is from a study of blood T cell repertoires in COVID-19. Study context: COVID-19 samples collected from the United States, Italy and Spain covered acute and convalescent phases. T cells, B-cell-depleted T cells, or PBMCs supplied cDNA or gDNA.

Germline trimming cut 0 bases from V and 8 bases from J; bases unmatched to any gene: 5. Per the germline V gene, CDR1 is KGHSH and CDR2 is LQKENI. The CDR3 is 16 amino acids. Profiling relied on immunoSEQ multiplex PCR, and the TCRdb table lists in-frame clones only, not all of them. The repertoire consists of about 97,000 clones, with roughly 84% occurring once and the leading ten covering approximately 4.5%. The sequence came from a human donor in a cohort sampled during active COVID-19. The chain couples TRBV18 to TRBJ1-6; TRBD1 matches 9 bases. The sample was peripheral blood. The CDR3, as DNA: TGTGCCAGCTCACCACCGGTCGGGACAGGGTATTCACCCCTCCACTTT. Translating it yields CASSPPVGTGYSPLHF.